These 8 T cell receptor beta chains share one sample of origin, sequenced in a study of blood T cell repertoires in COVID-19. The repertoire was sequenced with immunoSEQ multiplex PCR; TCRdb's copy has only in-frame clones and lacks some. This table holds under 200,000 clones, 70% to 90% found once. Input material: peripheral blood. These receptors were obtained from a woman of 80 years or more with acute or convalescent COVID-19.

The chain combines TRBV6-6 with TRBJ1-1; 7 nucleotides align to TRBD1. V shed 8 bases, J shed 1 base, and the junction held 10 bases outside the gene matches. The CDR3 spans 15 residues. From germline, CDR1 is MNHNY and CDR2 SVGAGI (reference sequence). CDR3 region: CASRFEGARNTEAFF. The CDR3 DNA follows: TGTGCCAGCCGTTTTGAGGGGGCGCGGAACACTGAAGCTTTCTTT.

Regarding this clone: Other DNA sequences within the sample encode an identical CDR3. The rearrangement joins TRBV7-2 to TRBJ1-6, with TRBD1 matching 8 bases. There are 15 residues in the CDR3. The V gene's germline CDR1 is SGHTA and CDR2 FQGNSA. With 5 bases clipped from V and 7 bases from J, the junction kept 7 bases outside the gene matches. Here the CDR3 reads CASSLGQGGNSPLHF. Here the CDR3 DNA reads TGTGCCAGCAGCCTCGGACAGGGAGGAAATTCACCCCTCCACTTT.

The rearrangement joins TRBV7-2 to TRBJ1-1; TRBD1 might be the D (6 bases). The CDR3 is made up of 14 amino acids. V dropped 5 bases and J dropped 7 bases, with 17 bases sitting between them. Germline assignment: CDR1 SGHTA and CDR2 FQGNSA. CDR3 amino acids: CASSQGQGKIEAFF. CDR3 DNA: TGTGCCAGCAGCCAGGGGCAGGGGAAAATTGAAGCTTTCTTT.

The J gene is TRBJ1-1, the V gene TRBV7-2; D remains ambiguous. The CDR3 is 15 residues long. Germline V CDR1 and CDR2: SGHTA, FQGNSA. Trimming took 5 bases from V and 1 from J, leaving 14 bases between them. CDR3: CASSQRRISNTEAFF. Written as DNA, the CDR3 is TGTGCCAGCAGCCAGCGAAGGATATCGAACACTGAAGCTTTCTTT. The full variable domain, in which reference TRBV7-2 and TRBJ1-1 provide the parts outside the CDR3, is GAGVSQSPSNKVTEKGKDVELRCDPISGHTALYWYRQSLGQGLEFLIYFQGNSAPDKSGLPSDRFSAERTGGSVSTLTIQRTQQEDSAVYLCASSQRRISNTEAFFGQGTRLTVV.

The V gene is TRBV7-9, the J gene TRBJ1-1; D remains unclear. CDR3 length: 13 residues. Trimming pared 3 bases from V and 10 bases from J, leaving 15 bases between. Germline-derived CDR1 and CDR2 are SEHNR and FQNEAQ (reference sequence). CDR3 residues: CASSFTWEGLAFF. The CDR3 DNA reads TGTGCCAGCAGCTTTACCTGGGAGGGTTTAGCTTTCTTT.

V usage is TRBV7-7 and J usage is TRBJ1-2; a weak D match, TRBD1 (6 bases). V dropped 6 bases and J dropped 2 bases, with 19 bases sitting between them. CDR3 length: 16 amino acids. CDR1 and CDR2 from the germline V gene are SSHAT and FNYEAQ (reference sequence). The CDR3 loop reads CASSPLGAGLNYGYTF. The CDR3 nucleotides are TGTGCCAGCAGTCCATTGGGGGCAGGCCTAAACTATGGCTACACCTTC.

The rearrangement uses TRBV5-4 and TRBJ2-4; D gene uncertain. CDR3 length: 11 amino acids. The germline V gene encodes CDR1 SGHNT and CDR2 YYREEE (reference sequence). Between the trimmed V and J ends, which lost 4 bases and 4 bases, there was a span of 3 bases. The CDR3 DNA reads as TGTGCCAGCAGCACTAAAAACATTCAGTACTTC. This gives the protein CASSTKNIQYF.

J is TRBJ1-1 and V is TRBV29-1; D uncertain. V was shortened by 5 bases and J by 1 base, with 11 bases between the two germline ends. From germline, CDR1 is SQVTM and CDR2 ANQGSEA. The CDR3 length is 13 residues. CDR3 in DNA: TGCAGCGTTAGAACCTTCGGGAACACTGAAGCTTTCTTT. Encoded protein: CSVRTFGNTEAFF.